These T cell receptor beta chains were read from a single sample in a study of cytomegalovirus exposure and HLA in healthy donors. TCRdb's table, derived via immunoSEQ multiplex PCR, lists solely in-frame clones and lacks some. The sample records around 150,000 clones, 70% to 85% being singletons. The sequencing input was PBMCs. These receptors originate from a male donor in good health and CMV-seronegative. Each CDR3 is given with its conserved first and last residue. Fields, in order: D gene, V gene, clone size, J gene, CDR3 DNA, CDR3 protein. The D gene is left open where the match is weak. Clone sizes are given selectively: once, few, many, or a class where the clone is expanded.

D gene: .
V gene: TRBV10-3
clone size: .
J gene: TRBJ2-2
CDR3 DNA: TGTGCCATGATCGACAACCCGAACACCGGGGAGCTGTTTTTT
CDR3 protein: CAMIDNPNTGELFF

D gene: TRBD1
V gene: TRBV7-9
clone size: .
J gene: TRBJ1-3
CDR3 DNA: TGTGCCAGCAGCCTGGACAGGGCTGGAAACACCATATATTTT
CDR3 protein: CASSLDRAGNTIYF

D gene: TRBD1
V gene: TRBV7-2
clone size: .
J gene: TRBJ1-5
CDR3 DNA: TGTGCCAGCAGCCGGACAGGGGGGGTTCAGCCCCAGCATTTT
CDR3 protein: CASSRTGGVQPQHF

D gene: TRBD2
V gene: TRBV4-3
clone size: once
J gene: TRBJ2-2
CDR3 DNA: TGCGCCAGCAGCCAAGATTCGGGAGGGAGCACCGGGGAGCTGTTTTTT
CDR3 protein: CASSQDSGGSTGELFF

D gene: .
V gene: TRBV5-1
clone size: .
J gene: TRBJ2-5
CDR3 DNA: TGCGCCAGCAGCTTGCCACTTCAAGAGACCCAGTACTTC
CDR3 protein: CASSLPLQETQYF

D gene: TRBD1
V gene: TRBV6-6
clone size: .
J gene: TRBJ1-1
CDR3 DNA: TGTGCCAGCAGTTACTCGACAGGGGGTACTGAAGCTTTCTTT
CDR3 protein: CASSYSTGGTEAFF

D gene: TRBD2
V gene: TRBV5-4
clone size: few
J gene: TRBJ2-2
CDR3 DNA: TGTGCCAGCAGCTTGGGTCTAGCGGGGCCCACCGGGGAGCTGTTTTTT
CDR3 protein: CASSLGLAGPTGELFF

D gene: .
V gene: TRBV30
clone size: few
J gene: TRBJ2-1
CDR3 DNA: TGTGCCTGGAGTGGGGTTAGCACGGATGAGCAGTTCTTC
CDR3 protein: CAWSGVSTDEQFF

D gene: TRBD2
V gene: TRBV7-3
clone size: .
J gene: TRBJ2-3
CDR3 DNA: TGTGCCAGCAGCTTAATAGCGGGACACAGAGCGGATACGCAGTATTTT
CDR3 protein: CASSLIAGHRADTQYF

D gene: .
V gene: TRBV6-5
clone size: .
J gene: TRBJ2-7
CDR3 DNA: TGTGCCAGCAGACTCAGGGCCCCCACCTCCTACGAGCAGTACTTC
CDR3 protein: CASRLRAPTSYEQYF

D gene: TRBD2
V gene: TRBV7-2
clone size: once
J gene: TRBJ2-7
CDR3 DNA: TGTGCCAGCAGCTTATGGCGGGGGGCCTACGAGCAGTACTTC
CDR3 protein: CASSLWRGAYEQYF

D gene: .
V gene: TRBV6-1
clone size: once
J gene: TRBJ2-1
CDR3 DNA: TGTGCCAGCAGAGGACAGAGGGGCCTGGACAATGAGCAGTTCTTC
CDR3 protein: CASRGQRGLDNEQFF

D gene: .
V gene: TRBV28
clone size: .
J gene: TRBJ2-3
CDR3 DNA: TGTGCCAGCAGTTTCTTAAGCGGGAGCACAGATACGCAGTATTTT
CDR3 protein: CASSFLSGSTDTQYF

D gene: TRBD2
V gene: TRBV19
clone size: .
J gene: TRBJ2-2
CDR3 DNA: TGTGCCAGTAGTATGACAACTAGCGGGAGACCCGGGGAGCTGTTTTTT
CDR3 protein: CASSMTTSGRPGELFF

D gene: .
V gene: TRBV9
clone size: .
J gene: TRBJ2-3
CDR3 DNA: TGTGCCAGCAGCGTTGAGGGATCCAGCACAGATACGCAGTATTTT
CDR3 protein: CASSVEGSSTDTQYF

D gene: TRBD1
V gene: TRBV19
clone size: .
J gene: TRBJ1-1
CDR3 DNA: TGTGCCAGTAGTCTTCGGACAGGGGCGGAATCTACGGCTTTCTTT
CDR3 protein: CASSLRTGAESTAFF

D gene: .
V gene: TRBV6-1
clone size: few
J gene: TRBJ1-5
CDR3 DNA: TGTGCCAGCAGTGAACGGCTTGAGGGTGCTCAGCCCCAGCATTTT
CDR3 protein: CASSERLEGAQPQHF

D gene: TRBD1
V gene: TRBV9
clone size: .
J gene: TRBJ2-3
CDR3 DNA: TGTGCCAGCACCTTGACAGGGACCACAGATACGCAGTATTTT
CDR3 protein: CASTLTGTTDTQYF

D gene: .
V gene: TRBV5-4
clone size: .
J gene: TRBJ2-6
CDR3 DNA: TGTGCCAGCAGCTTGGGGGACAACTCTGGGGCCAACGTCCTGACTTTC
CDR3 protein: CASSLGDNSGANVLTF

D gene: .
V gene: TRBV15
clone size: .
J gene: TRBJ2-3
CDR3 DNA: TGTGCCACCAGCAGGGTGGGCTCTACCTATACGCAGTATTTT
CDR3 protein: CATSRVGSTYTQYF

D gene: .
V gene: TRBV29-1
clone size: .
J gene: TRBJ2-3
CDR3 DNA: TGCAGCGTTTCCGCGACAGCTAGCACAGATACGCAGTATTTT
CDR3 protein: CSVSATASTDTQYF

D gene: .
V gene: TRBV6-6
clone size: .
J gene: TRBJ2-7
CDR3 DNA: TGTGCCAGCAGTTACGGCACGGGGAAGTTTGGGCAGTACTTC
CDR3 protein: CASSYGTGKFGQYF

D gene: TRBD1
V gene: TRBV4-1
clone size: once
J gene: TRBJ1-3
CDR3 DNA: TGCGCCAGCAGCCAAGTTCCTATTTCCGGGACAGGTTCCTCTGGAAACACCATATATTTT
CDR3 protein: CASSQVPISGTGSSGNTIYF

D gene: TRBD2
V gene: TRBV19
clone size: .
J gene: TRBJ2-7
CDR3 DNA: TGTGCCAGTAGTATTGGGCCAGCGGGAGTCTACGAGCAGTACTTC
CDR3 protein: CASSIGPAGVYEQYF

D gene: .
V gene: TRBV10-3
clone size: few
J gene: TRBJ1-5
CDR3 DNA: TGTGCCATCAGTGAAGGGCAGGGACTTCAGAGCAATCAGCCCCAGCATTTT
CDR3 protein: CAISEGQGLQSNQPQHF

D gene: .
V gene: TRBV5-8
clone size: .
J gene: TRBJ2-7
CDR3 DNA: TGTGCCAGCAGCTTGTCGGGGAGCGAGCAGTACTTC
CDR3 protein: CASSLSGSEQYF

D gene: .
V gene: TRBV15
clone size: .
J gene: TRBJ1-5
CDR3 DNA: TGTGCCACCAGCAGAGATTTAGGGGGACAGCCCCAGCATTTT
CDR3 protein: CATSRDLGGQPQHF

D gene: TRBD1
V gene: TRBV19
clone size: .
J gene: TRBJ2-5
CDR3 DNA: TGTGCCAGTAGTGTCACCGGGACAGGGGGTCGAGAGACCCAGTACTTC
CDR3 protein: CASSVTGTGGRETQYF

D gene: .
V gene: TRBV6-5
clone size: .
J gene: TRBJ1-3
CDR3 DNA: TGTGCCAGCAGCCCCAACAGTGCCTCTGGAAACACCATATATTTT
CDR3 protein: CASSPNSASGNTIYF

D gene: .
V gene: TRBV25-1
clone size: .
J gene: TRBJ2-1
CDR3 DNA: TGTGCCAGCAGCTCCCAAAGCGTATACAATGAGCAGTTCTTC
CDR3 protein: CASSSQSVYNEQFF

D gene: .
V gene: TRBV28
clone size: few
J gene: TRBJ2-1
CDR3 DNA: TGTGCCAGCAGGATGGGACTGCCCGGGATCAATGAGCAGTTCTTC
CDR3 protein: CASRMGLPGINEQFF

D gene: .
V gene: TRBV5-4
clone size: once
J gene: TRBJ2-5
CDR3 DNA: TGTGCCAGCACTCTTATGGGGAGCGAAGAGACCCAGTACTTC
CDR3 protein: CASTLMGSEETQYF

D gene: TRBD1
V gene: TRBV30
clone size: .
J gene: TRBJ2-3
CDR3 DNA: TGTGCCTGGAGCGCAGGCCCCGGGACAGACCTCACAGATACGCAGTATTTT
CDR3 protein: CAWSAGPGTDLTDTQYF

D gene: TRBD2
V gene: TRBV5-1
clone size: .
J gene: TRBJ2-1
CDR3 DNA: TGCGCCAGCAGGTTTACCGGGACTAGACGTAATGAGCAGTTCTTC
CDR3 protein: CASRFTGTRRNEQFF

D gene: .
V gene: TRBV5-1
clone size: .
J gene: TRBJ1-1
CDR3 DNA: TGCGCCAGCAGCCAGGGGACGGCGCCGAACACTGAAGCTTTCTTT
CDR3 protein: CASSQGTAPNTEAFF